This TCR beta chain was observed in a study of CD8 T cells in ankylosing spondylitis (dated by TCRdb to the late 2010s). A note on the overall study: The study set out to find disease-linked TCR variants by profiling T cell receptor beta repertoires in ankylosing spondylitis patients and healthy donors. The full study cohort comprised about 25 ankylosing spondylitis patients and roughly 110 healthy donors. Peripheral blood samples were taken, and synovial fluid was additionally collected from ankylosing spondylitis patients. What the study reported, not specific to this receptor: A TCR beta motif made up of several highly homologous amino acid variants appeared to be characteristic of blood from ankylosing spondylitis patients. A CD8+ phenotype was shown by the disease-linked clones, which were found at relatively low frequencies in peripheral blood. Some motif variants had previously been reported in the synovial fluid and blood of reactive arthritis patients, which suggests shared mechanisms of disease initiation. According to the report, matched synovial fluid samples from ankylosing spondylitis patients were significantly enriched for the disease-linked clones.

The instrument was an Illumina HiSeq 2500. Quantitative 5'-RACE with molecular barcodes was the method used to prepare the TCR beta libraries. The authors' pipeline ran thus. A new computational method, built on a probabilistic model of VDJ rearrangement, was used to identify disease-linked TCR variants. TCRdb trimmed public reads at Q25 via fastp, called clones via MiXCR and kept in-frame beta chains. A single entry per CDR3 protein holds the most common genes and DNA from its merged rows. TCRdb assigned the V and J calls; the authors' analysis was not used. For this sample the table gives hundreds of thousands of distinct CDR3 sequences, of which 10% to 15% were detected only once. The top ten constitute 0.51% of the sample. As encoded in the germline V gene, CDR1 is MNHNS while CDR2 is SASEGT. The junction shows trimming of 6 bases on V and 0 bases on J, and the gene matches do not reach 7 bases of it. Spanning cysteine to phenylalanine, the CDR3 consists of 16 amino acids. Left in the record is the CDR3 DNA by itself, 48 bases read in frame from the first base.

This clonotype was found many times. The target of this receptor is not known. No base-level quality is on record; no much larger clone is a single base apart. This TCR came from a male donor with ankylosing spondylitis. In this chain, TRBV6-1 is recombined with TRBJ1-4, and TRBD1 aligns with 7 junction nucleotides. The sequencing input was blood, either unsorted or a sorted T cell fraction (not recorded which). The CDR3 has the sequence CASRTGQSATNEKLFF. The sequenced DNA is TGTGCCAGCAGAACGGGACAGTCTGCAACTAATGAAAAACTGTTTTTT.